Sequencing of this TCR beta chain was carried out in a study of blood T cell repertoires in COVID-19. Study-wide background: Samples of COVID-19 (acute and convalescent) were obtained from the United States, Italy and Spain. T cells, B-cell-depleted T cells, or PBMCs provided the cDNA or gDNA that served as material.

As processed by the authors: Scientists estimated how many nucleated cells there were by amplifying reference gene primers. The assay was immunoSEQ multiplex PCR, and TCRdb's table has in-frame clones only and misses some. V and J calls plus clone size are reproduced from that table; the DNA served to infer D and trimming. The sample yields a few hundred thousand clones, just over 85% seen once. Participants spanned ages roughly 18 to 95 years and resided in roughly 22 US areas. Germline V gives CDR1 ENHRY, CDR2 SYGVKD. With 6 bases clipped from V and 8 bases from J, the junction kept 13 bases outside the gene matches. The CDR3 extends over 15 amino acids.

The sample comprised PBMCs or T cells enriched from blood (not recorded which). The chain couples TRBV10-3 to TRBJ2-1; the match to TRBD2 covers 7 bases. This TCR came from a woman aged 40 to 50 with acute COVID-19. CDR3 sequence reads: CAISAGGRSVDEQFF. The CDR3 coding sequence is TGTGCCATCAGCGCTGGCGGGAGATCGGTGGATGAGCAGTTCTTC.